The source of this T cell receptor beta chain is a study of shared clonotypes between healthy human individuals. Whole-study findings and limits: Only blood underwent sampling, and tissue repertoires likely differ. The authors expected sequencing depth to affect clonotype sharing among donors.

On this clone itself: No antigen is known for it.

The sequenced material, unsorted PBMC DNA, was run on ten immunoSEQ deep assay plates. Method: immunoSEQ multiplex PCR; TCRdb's copy keeps in-frame clones and lacks some. The sample holds some 530,000 clones, around four fifths seen once. Nashville, Tennessee was home to all donors, who were Caucasian adults. Germline lookup yields CDR1 LNHDA and CDR2 SQIVND (reference sequence). V was pared by 3 bases and J by 0 bases, with 13 bases between. The CDR3 is 16 amino acids. Sequencing used PBMCs. The TCR originated in a middle-aged woman in good health. Some clones in this sample may be carry-over from other donors' samples. The chain joins TRBV19 to TRBJ2-3; D is undetermined. The CDR3 region has the DNA TGTGCCAGTAGTATGGAAGCCCGTCCTAGCACAGATACGCAGTATTTT. Translation: CASSMEARPSTDTQYF.